This T cell receptor beta chain is from a study of T cell changes during pregnancy in multiple sclerosis. V dropped 0 bases and J dropped 10 bases, with 12 bases sitting between them. This CDR3 is 14 amino acids long. Germline-derived CDR1 and CDR2 are LGHNA and YSLEER. TCRdb's table, derived via immunoSEQ multiplex PCR, lists solely in-frame clones and lacks some. The data hold approximately 44,000 clones, with about 89% observed a single time. The sequencing used CD4+ T cells from peripheral blood mononuclear cells, collected before pregnancy. The V gene is TRBV4-3, the J gene TRBJ1-4, with unresolved D. This clonotype originated in a female donor with multiple sclerosis, enrolled in a pregnancy study. CDR3 protein: CASSQDFTEGKLFF. In DNA, the CDR3 is TGCGCCAGCAGCCAAGATTTTACCGAGGGAAAACTGTTTTTT.